This T cell receptor (beta chain) was profiled in a study of T cells after yellow fever vaccination. Notes on the study in general: The booster saw the reappearance of most primary-vaccination clones (approximately 97% CD4, almost 90% CD8).

Conversion of TCR transcripts into cDNA relied on 5'RACE template switching, which added a universal primer site and UMIs. TCRdb passed the 5' RACE reads through MiXCR, listing each CDR3 protein once. The sample has 65,000 to 70,000 distinct CDR3 sequences, 4.5% to 7.5% seen once. As regards this clonotype: The target antigen is unknown.

This CDR3 is built from 13 residues. V was trimmed by 6 bases and J by 0 bases, leaving 8 bases between them. The source of this sequence is a man between 18 and 29 years old who received the YFV17D yellow fever vaccine. The chain joins TRBV12-3 or TRBV12-4 to TRBJ2-5, with D unclear. Sample: CD4+ T cells sorted from PBMCs, taken less than 16 days after the first yellow fever vaccination. CDR3 sequence: CASSSRDQETQYF. The CDR3 region has the DNA TGTGCCAGCAGCTCCAGAGACCAAGAGACCCAGTACTTC.